This T cell receptor beta chain was found in a study of OX40 agonist ivuxolimab in advanced cancers. Study in general: Partial responses were observed in three patients, of whom one had hepatocellular carcinoma and two had cutaneous melanoma. General study findings and limits: Expanded clones tended on average to be more numerous among CD8+ T cells than CD4+. Dosing at 0.1 to 3.0 mg/kg was accompanied by clonal expansion of CD4+ and CD8+ blood T cells by week 6.

Measured with immunoSEQ multiplex PCR; TCRdb has only the in-frame clones, and not every one. The sample lists almost 85,000 clones, roughly 84% occurring once. Blood specimens came from baseline, cycle 4 day 1, and cycle 7 day 1. The germline CDR1 and CDR2 sequences are LNHDA and SQIVND (reference sequence). This CDR3 is 14 amino acids long. The V and J ends lost 6 bases and 0 bases respectively, with 10 bases between them. This clone was detected a few times. What it binds is unknown. Here the sequenced sample was CD4+ or CD8+ T cells sorted from blood, taken in a trial of the OX40 agonist ivuxolimab. The rearrangement uses TRBV19 and TRBJ2-3; possibly TRBD2 for D (5 bases). The sequence was collected from an adult with an advanced solid tumor such as melanoma, head and neck, liver or kidney cancer. In DNA, the CDR3 is TGTGCCAGTAGACCCGGGGTTAGCACAGATACGCAGTATTTT. It specifies CASRPGVSTDTQYF.